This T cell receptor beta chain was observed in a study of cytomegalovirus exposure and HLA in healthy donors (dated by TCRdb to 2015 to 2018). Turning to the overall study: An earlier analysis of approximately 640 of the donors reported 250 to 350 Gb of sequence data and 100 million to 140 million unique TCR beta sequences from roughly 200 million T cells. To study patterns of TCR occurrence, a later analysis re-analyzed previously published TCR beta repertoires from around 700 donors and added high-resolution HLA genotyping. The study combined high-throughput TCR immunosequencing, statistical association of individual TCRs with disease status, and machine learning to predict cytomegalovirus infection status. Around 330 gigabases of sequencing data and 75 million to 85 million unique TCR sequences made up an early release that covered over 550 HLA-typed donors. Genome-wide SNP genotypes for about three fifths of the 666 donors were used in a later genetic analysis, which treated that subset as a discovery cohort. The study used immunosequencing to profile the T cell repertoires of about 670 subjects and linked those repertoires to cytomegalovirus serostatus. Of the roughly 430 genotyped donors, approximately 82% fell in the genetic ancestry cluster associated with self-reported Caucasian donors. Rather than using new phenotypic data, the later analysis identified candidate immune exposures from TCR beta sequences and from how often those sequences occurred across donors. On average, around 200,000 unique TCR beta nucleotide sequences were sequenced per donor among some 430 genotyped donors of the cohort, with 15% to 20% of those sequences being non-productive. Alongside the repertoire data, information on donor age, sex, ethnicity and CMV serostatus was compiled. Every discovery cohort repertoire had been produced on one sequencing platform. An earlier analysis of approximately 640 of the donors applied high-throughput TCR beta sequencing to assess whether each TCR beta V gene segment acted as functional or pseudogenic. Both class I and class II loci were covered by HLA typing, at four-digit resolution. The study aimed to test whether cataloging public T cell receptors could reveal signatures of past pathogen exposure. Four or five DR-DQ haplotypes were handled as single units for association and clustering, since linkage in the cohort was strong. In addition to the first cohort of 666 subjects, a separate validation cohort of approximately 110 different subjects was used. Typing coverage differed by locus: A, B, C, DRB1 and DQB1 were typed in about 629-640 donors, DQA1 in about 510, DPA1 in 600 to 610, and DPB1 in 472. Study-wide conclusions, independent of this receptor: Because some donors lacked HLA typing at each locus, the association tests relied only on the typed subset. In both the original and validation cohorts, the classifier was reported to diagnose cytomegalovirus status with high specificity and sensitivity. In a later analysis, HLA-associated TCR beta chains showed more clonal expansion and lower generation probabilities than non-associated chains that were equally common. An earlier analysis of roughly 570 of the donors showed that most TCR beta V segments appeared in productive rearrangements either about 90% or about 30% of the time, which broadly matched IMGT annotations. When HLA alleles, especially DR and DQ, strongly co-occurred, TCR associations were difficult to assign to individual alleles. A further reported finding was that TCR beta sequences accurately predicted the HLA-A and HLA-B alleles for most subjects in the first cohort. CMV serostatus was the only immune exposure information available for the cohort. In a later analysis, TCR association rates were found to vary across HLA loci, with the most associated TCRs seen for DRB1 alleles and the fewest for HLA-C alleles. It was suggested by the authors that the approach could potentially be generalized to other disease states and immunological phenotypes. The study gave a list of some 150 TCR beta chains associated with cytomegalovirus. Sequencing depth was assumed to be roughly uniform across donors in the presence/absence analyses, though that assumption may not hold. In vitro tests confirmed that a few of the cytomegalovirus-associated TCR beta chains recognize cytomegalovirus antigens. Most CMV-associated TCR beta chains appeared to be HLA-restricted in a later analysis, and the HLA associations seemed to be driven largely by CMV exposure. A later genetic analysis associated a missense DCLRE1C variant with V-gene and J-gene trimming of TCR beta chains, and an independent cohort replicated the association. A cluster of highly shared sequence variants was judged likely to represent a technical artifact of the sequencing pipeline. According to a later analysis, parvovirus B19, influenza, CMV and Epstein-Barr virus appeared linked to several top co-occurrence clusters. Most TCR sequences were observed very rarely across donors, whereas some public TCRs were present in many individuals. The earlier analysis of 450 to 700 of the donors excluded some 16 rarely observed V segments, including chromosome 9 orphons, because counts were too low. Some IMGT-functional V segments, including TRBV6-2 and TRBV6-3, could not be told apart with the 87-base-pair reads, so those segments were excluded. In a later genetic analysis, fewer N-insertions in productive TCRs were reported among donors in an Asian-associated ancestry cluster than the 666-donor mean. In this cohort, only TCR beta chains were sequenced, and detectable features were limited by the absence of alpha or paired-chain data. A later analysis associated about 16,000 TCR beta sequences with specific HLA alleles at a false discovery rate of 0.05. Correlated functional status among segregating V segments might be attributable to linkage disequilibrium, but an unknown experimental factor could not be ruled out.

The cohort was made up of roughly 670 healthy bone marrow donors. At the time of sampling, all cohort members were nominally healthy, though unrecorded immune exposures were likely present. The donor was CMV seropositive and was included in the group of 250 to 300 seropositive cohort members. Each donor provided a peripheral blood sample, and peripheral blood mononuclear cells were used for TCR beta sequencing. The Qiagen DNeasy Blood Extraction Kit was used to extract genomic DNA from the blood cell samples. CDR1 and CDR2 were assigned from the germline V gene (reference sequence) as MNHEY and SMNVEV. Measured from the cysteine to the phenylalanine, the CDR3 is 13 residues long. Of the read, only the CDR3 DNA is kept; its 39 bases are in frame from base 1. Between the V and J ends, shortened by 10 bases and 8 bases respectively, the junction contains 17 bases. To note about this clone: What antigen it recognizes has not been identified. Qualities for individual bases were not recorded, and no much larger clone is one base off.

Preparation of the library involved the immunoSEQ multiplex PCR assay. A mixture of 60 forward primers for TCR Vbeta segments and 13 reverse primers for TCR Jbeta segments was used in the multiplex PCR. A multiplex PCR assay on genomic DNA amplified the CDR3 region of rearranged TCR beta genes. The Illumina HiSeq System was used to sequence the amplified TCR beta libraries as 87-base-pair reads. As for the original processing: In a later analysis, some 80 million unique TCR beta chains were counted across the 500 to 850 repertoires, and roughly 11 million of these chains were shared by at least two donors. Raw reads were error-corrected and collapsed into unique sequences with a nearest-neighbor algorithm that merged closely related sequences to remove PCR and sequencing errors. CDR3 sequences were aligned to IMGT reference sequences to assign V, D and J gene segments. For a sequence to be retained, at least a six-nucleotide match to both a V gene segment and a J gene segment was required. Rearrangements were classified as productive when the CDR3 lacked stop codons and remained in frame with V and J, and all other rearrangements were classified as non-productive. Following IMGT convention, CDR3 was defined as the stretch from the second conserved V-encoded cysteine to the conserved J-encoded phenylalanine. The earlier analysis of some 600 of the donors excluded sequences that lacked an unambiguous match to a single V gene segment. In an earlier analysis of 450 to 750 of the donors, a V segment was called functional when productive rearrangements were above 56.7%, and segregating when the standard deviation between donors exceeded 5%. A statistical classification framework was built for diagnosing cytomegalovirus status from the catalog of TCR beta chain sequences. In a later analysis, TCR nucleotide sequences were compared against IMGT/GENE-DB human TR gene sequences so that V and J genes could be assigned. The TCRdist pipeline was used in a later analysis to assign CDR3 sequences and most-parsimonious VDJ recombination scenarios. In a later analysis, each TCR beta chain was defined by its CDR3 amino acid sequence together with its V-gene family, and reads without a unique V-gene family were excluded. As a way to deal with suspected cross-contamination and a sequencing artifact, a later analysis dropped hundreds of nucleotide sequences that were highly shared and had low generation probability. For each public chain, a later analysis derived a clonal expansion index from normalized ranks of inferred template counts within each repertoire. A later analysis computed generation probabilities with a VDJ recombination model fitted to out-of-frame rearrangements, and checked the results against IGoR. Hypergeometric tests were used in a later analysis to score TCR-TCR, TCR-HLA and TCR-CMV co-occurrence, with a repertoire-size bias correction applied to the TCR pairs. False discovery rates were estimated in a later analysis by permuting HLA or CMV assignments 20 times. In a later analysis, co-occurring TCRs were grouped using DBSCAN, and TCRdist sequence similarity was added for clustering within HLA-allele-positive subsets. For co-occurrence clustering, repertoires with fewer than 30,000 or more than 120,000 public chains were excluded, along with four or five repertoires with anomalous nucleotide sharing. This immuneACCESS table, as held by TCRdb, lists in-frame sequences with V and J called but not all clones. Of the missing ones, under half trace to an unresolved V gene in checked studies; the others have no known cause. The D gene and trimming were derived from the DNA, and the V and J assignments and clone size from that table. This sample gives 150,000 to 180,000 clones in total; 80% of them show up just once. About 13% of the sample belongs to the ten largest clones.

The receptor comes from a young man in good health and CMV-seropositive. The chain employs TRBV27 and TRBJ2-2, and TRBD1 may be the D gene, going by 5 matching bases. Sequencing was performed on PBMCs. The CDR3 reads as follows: CATIQGVGGELFF. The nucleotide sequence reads TGTGCCACCATTCAGGGTGTAGGAGGGGAGCTGTTTTTT.